This T cell receptor beta chain was profiled in a study of T cell responses to AZD1222 COVID-19 vaccine. Across the study: Researchers grouped second doses given at about 4 or about 12 weeks into one pool. Points from the study as a whole: The breadth and depth of Spike-specific TCRs increased once two AZD1222 doses had been given. Spike-spanning, vaccine-associated CD4 TCRs were dominant at 160-218 and 743-854. Repertoire sampling happened only post peak T cell response.

Here immunoSEQ multiplex PCR was the method, and the copy in TCRdb shows in-frame clones only, minus some. This table holds approximately 150,000 clones, around 94% found once. Comment on this clone: The antigen is unknown.

Germline assignment: CDR1 LGHDT and CDR2 YNNKEL (reference sequence). The ends lost 4 bases at V and 9 bases at J; junction bases unmatched: 2. CDR3 size: 14 residues. Sequences were derived from peripheral blood, sampled on day 0 of AZD1222 vaccination. The chain combines TRBV3-1 (or the pseudogene TRBV3-2) with TRBJ1-6; 11 nucleotides match TRBD1. The sequence came from an adult in good health. CDR3 bases: TGTGCCAGCAGCCCGGGACAGGGGGGTTCACCCCTCCACTTT. As protein: CASSPGQGGSPLHF.